This T cell receptor (beta chain) appears in the sequencing data of a study of blood T cell repertoires in COVID-19. Here immunoSEQ multiplex PCR was the method, and the copy in TCRdb shows in-frame clones only, minus some. The table includes 100,000 to 150,000 clones, roughly 74% detected once. The germline V gene has CDR1 GTSNPN and CDR2 SVGIG (reference sequence). After removal of 2 bases from V and 7 bases from J, the junction contained 9 bases not matched to a gene. CDR3 length: 16 residues. The TCR originated in a man aged 55 to 69 with acute or convalescent COVID-19. Specimen: peripheral blood. The chain combines TRBV30 with TRBJ1-6, with TRBD1 matching 9 bases. CDR3 in DNA: TGTGCCTGGAGTACTAAGGGGGACAGGGTGAATTCACCCCTCCACTTT. Its translation is CAWSTKGDRVNSPLHF.